Shown below are 29 T cell receptor beta chains from a single sample sequenced in a study of shared clonotypes between healthy human individuals. Using immunoSEQ multiplex PCR, the repertoire was profiled, and TCRdb retains in-frame clones only, with some absent. The profile shows under 1 million clones, about 97% of them singletons. CD45RO negativity and positive selection for CCR7 defined naive CD8 cells, a population that excluded terminally differentiated effector memory CD45RA+ cells. Sequenced material: naive CD8+ T cells sorted from blood. Every receptor here comes from a man aged 25-45 years in good health.

The chain combines TRBV27 with TRBJ2-1; D not certain. V lost 7 bases and J lost 8, with 12 bases in between. Per germline, CDR1 MNHEY and CDR2 SMNVEV (reference sequence). The CDR3 contains 12 residues. The CDR3 nucleotides are TGTGCCAGCAAGGGTACACCTTATGAGCAGTTCTTC. It codes for CASKGTPYEQFF.

The chain uses TRBV11-2 and TRBJ2-1; TRBD2 matches 9 bases. V was pared by 1 base and J by 9 bases, with 7 bases of the junction left unmatched. In germline, CDR1 is SGHAT, CDR2 FQNNGV. The CDR3 totals 15 residues. The CDR3 loop is CASSLVRGRVPEQFF. CDR3 bases: TGTGCCAGCAGCTTAGTACGCGGGAGGGTCCCTGAGCAGTTCTTC.

V gene TRBV25-1 combines with J gene TRBJ2-7; 8 bases are a match to TRBD1. The J segment lost 3 bases and the V segment lost 9 bases, leaving 10 bases of the junction unmatched. From germline, CDR1 is MGHDK and CDR2 SYGVNS. The CDR3 contains 14 residues. In DNA form, the CDR3 reads TGTGCCAGTACCCGACAGGGGACTTTCTACGAGCAGTACTTC. The encoded protein is CASTRQGTFYEQYF.

The chain uses TRBV15 and TRBJ2-1; D is possibly TRBD2 (6 bases). The CDR3 is 15 amino acids. The V end lost 3 bases, the J end lost 8 bases, and 17 bases lay between the germline ends. Germline V gene sequence: CDR1 LNHNV, CDR2 YYDKDF (reference sequence). CDR3 residues: CATSRDIVGEDEQFF. In nucleotides, the CDR3 is TGTGCCACCAGCAGGGACATCGTAGGGGAGGATGAGCAGTTCTTC. The whole variable domain, filled in from reference TRBV15 and TRBJ2-1, reads DAMVIQNPRYQVTQFGKPVTLSCSQTLNHNVMYWYQQKSSQAPKLLFHYYDKDFNNEADTPDNFQSRRPNTSFCFLDIRSPGLGDTAMYLCATSRDIVGEDEQFFGPGTRLTVL.

The V call is TRBV4-1, the J call TRBJ2-7, with 8 bases fitting TRBD2. J gave up 5 bases and V 4 bases, and 7 bases lay outside the gene matches. Germline values: CDR1 MGHRA, CDR2 YSYEKL. CDR3 length equals 14 residues. The CDR3 nucleotides read TGCGCCAGCAGCCCGCGTGAAGCGGGAGACGAGCAGTACTTC. It yields the protein CASSPREAGDEQYF.

V usage is TRBV11-3 and J usage is TRBJ2-1, with a weak D call TRBD2 (5 bases). The CDR3 has 14 residues. The V gene lost 3 bases and the J gene lost 6 bases, with 12 bases spanning the gap. CDR1 is SGHNT, CDR2 YENEEA, per germline. The CDR3 DNA follows: TGTGCCAGCAGCTTGTGGGAGTCTAGCAATGAGCAGTTCTTC. Translating it yields CASSLWESSNEQFF.

This clone occurred once. The rearrangement joins TRBV4-1 to TRBJ2-7; 11 positions agree with TRBD2. With V trimmed by 4 bases and J by 0 bases, 5 bases remained unmatched. There are 16 residues in the CDR3. Germline loops: CDR1 MGHRA, CDR2 YSYEKL. Here the CDR3 DNA reads TGCGCCAGCAGCCCACTAGGGACTAGCGGCTCCTACGAGCAGTACTTC. Amino acids: CASSPLGTSGSYEQYF.

Comment on this clone: The sample contains more than one DNA sequence encoding this CDR3. The DNA of the CDR3 is TGTGCCAGCAGCTCGGGCACAGATACGCAGTATTTT. Its protein product is CASSSGTDTQYF. The chain links TRBV7-6 to TRBJ2-3, with no clear D. The V end was cut by 4 bases, the J end by 1 base, with 3 bases between. This CDR3 is 12 amino acids long. Germline values: CDR1 SGHVS, CDR2 FNYEAQ.

J is TRBJ2-3 and V is TRBV7-6; 9 bases are shared with TRBD1. Trimming at V came to 6 bases and at J to 6 bases, leaving 10 bases not matched to a gene. This CDR3 has 15 amino acids. Germline values: CDR1 SGHVS, CDR2 FNYEAQ. CDR3 nucleotides: TGTGCCAGCAGTGGGGGACAGGGTGTCCCGGATACGCAGTATTTT. As protein: CASSGGQGVPDTQYF.

CDR3 sequence reads: CASRGQGYGYTF. CDR3 DNA sequence: TGTGCCAGTCGCGGACAAGGCTATGGCTACACCTTC. The J gene is TRBJ1-2, the V gene TRBV7-9; maybe TRBD1 (5 bases). In germline, CDR1 is SEHNR, CDR2 FQNEAQ (reference sequence). Trimming took off 9 bases at V and 4 bases at J, with 12 bases between the two ends. The CDR3 has 12 residues.

The chain couples TRBV20-1 to TRBJ2-7; D is ambiguous. CDR3 length equals 11 residues. Trimming cost V 6 bases and J 2 bases, with 8 bases left between them. The germline V gene has CDR1 DFQATT and CDR2 SNEGSKA (reference sequence). CDR3 protein: CSASDTYEQYF. In DNA form, the CDR3 reads TGCAGTGCCTCCGACACCTACGAGCAGTACTTC.

The chain carries TRBV7-9 and TRBJ2-2; D is unresolved. The CDR3 runs 15 residues. The V end lost 8 bases, the J end lost 4 bases, and 17 bases lay between the germline ends. Germline V gives CDR1 SEHNR, CDR2 FQNEAQ (reference sequence). This CDR3 is CASPPDGRGTGELFF. DNA of the CDR3: TGTGCCAGCCCTCCTGATGGGCGAGGCACCGGGGAGCTGTTTTTT.

The chain uses TRBV15 and TRBJ2-5, with D unclear. This CDR3 region has 13 residues. With 0 bases removed from V and 1 base from J, the gap between germline ends came to 3 bases. The V gene's germline CDR1 is LNHNV and CDR2 YYDKDF (reference sequence). The CDR3 DNA reads TGTGCCACCAGCAGAGATTCCCAAGAGACCCAGTACTTC. Amino acids: CATSRDSQETQYF.

The chain's CDR3 is CASSSSGRASYNEQFF. CDR3 DNA: TGTGCCAGCAGCTCGAGCGGGAGGGCCTCCTACAATGAGCAGTTCTTC. This chain links TRBV7-8 with TRBJ2-1; 10 bases line up with TRBD2. Germline V gene lookup returns CDR1 SGHVS and CDR2 FQNEAQ. This CDR3 region has 16 residues. V shed 4 bases, J shed 0 bases, and the junction held 3 bases outside the gene matches.

V gene TRBV6-5 combines with J gene TRBJ2-7; D could derive from TRBD1 or TRBD2 (6 bases each). This CDR3 region has 15 residues. The V and J ends lost 0 bases and 7 bases respectively, with 16 bases between them. The germline V gene encodes CDR1 MNHEY and CDR2 SVGAGI. In DNA, the CDR3 is TGTGCCAGCAGTTACTCGATTACGGGGGCGGGGGAGCAGTACTTC. Translated: CASSYSITGAGEQYF.

The CDR3 DNA sequence: TGTGCCAGTAGTCTACCGGGACTGATCGACACCGGGGAGCTGTTTTTT. It translates to CASSLPGLIDTGELFF. The rearrangement joins TRBV19 to TRBJ2-2, with a possible D match to TRBD2 (6 bases). Germline CDR1 LNHDA, CDR2 SQIVND (reference sequence). Trimming shortened V by 5 bases and J by 3 bases, and 16 bases separated the two germline ends. The CDR3 is 16 amino acids.

The chain employs TRBV29-1 and TRBJ1-3; D is perhaps TRBD1 (5 bases). Germline lookup yields CDR1 SQVTM and CDR2 ANQGSEA. This CDR3 contains 14 residues. With 2 bases removed from V and 5 bases from J, the gap between germline ends came to 13 bases. This CDR3 is CSVEWTNDRNTIYF. DNA for the CDR3: TGCAGCGTTGAATGGACAAACGATCGAAACACCATATATTTT.

This sequence joins TRBV5-1 and TRBJ2-5, with D maybe TRBD2 (6 bases). With 4 bases removed from V and 2 bases from J, the gap between germline ends came to 18 bases. Germline V CDR1 and CDR2: SGHRS, YFSETQ. The CDR3 has 16 residues. The CDR3 protein is CASSSWGSEGQETQYF. The CDR3 DNA is TGCGCCAGCAGCAGCTGGGGGTCGGAGGGACAAGAGACCCAGTACTTC. Using reference TRBV5-1 and TRBJ2-5 for the parts outside the CDR3, the full variable domain is KAGVTQTPRYLIKTRGQQVTLSCSPISGHRSVSWYQQTPGQGLQFLFEYFSETQRNKGNFPGRFSGRQFSNSRSEMNVSTLELGDSALYLCASSSWGSEGQETQYFGPGTRLLVL.

The J gene is TRBJ2-1, the V gene TRBV5-5; the match to TRBD1 covers 8 bases. CDR3 length equals 15 residues. Germline trimming cut 4 bases from V and 6 bases from J; bases unmatched to any gene: 9. The germline V gene encodes CDR1 SGHKS and CDR2 YYEKEE (reference sequence). CDR3 nucleotide sequence: TGTGCCAGCAGCCCGACAGGGGATCACGTCAATGAGCAGTTCTTC. It translates to CASSPTGDHVNEQFF.

DNA for the CDR3: TGCAGCGTTGACAGTGGAAGCTCTGGGGCCAACGTCCTGACTTTC. This encodes CSVDSGSSGANVLTF. The chain links TRBV29-1 to TRBJ2-6, with D hard to call. This CDR3 is 15 amino acids long. The germline gives CDR1 SQVTM, CDR2 ANQGSEA. Trimming removed 3 bases at V and 0 bases at J, with 9 bases between.

The V and J genes are TRBV19 and TRBJ2-2; 11 bases align to TRBD2. Germline V gene data show CDR1 as LNHDA and CDR2 as SQIVND (reference sequence). The CDR3 sequence is 17 residues long. The V gene end was trimmed by 2 bases and the J gene end by 0 bases; junction bases not matched to a gene: 2. This CDR3 is CASSILAGGANTGELFF. Here the CDR3 DNA reads TGTGCCAGTAGTATACTAGCGGGGGGCGCGAACACCGGGGAGCTGTTTTTT.

This chain links TRBV12-5 with TRBJ2-1; D is possibly TRBD2 (6 bases). The CDR3 is 12 residues long. Germline V gene lookup returns CDR1 LGHNT and CDR2 FRNRAP. Between the trimmed V and J ends, which lost 3 bases and 8 bases, there was a span of 8 bases. CDR3 bases: TGTGCTAGTGGTTTTTGGGGGGATGAGCAGTTCTTC. Its protein is CASGFWGDEQFF.

The V gene is TRBV25-1, the J gene TRBJ1-5, with 7 bases aligning to TRBD1. Per germline, CDR1 MGHDK and CDR2 SYGVNS. J lost 6 bases, V lost 5 bases, and 4 bases had no gene match. The CDR3 extends over 13 amino acids. The DNA for the CDR3 is TGTGCCAGCAGTCCAGGGGGTGGTCAGCCCCAGCATTTT. Protein sequence: CASSPGGGQPQHF.

This chain links TRBV29-1 with TRBJ2-3; 7 bases agree with TRBD2. The CDR3 extends over 13 amino acids. V gave up 3 bases and J gave up 4 bases; unmatched junction bases: 4. Per the germline V gene, CDR1 is SQVTM and CDR2 is ANQGSEA. The CDR3 region is CSVEAGESDTQYF. The CDR3 DNA sequence: TGCAGCGTTGAGGCGGGGGAATCAGATACGCAGTATTTT.

The chain has TRBV28 and TRBJ2-6; D not resolved. Trimming stripped 3 bases from V and 0 bases from J, with 9 bases between. There are 16 residues in the CDR3. Germline assignment: CDR1 MDHEN and CDR2 SYDVKM. The CDR3 reads CASSLGGNSGANVLTF. CDR3 DNA sequence: TGTGCCAGCAGTTTGGGTGGAAACTCTGGGGCCAACGTCCTGACTTTC. The full variable domain, its missing parts supplied by reference TRBV28 and TRBJ2-6, is DVKVTQSSRYLVKRTGEKVFLECVQDMDHENMFWYRQDPGLGLRLIYFSYDVKMKEKGDIPEGYSVSREKKERFSLILESASTNQTSMYLCASSLGGNSGANVLTFGAGSRLTVL.

The gene calls are TRBV6-6 and TRBJ2-3; D is possibly TRBD1 (6 bases). The CDR3 consists of 15 residues. Trimming stripped 4 bases from V and 6 bases from J, with 17 bases between. Germline CDR1 and CDR2: MNHNY and SVGAGI (reference sequence). The CDR3 DNA reads TGTGCCAGCAGTTCCGGGACCACAACAGGGGATACGCAGTATTTT. It encodes CASSSGTTTGDTQYF.

The chain couples TRBV20-1 to TRBJ1-1; unclear D gene. The CDR3 contains 11 residues. The germline CDR1 and CDR2 sequences are DFQATT and SNEGSKA (reference sequence). V shed 3 bases and J shed 2 bases, with 4 bases lying between them. CDR3 amino acids: CSASSNTEAFF. The CDR3 DNA sequence: TGCAGTGCTAGTTCCAACACTGAAGCTTTCTTT.

V and J are TRBV6-1 and TRBJ1-2, with D possibly TRBD1 on 5 matching bases. Per the germline V gene, CDR1 is MNHNS and CDR2 is SASEGT. This CDR3 has 14 residues. Trimming shortened V by 4 bases and J by 3 bases, and 12 bases separated the two germline ends. This CDR3 reads CASSVLRVDYGYTF. CDR3 nucleotide sequence: TGTGCCAGCAGTGTGCTCAGGGTGGACTATGGCTACACCTTC.

V usage is TRBV27 and J usage is TRBJ2-1, with D hard to call. CDR3 length: 17 residues. Germline V gene sequence: CDR1 MNHEY, CDR2 SMNVEV (reference sequence). Trimming removed 5 bases from V and 9 bases from J, with 26 bases in between. The DNA of the CDR3 is TGTGCCAGCAGTCCTTCCCGGACCTTCGCGATTGTAAGTGAGCAGTTCTTC. The encoded protein is CASSPSRTFAIVSEQFF.